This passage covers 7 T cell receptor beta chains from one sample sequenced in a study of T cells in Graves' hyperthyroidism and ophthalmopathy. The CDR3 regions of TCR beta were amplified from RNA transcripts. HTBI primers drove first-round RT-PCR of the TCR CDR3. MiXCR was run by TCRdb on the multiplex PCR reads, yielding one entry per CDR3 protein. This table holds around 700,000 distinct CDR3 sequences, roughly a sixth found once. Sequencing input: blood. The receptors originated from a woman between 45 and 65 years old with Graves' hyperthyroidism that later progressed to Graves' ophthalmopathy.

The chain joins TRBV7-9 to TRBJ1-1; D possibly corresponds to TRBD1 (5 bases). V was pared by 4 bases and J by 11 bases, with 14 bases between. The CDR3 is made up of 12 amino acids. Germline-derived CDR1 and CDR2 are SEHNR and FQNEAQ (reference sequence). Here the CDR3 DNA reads TGTGCCAGCAGCTCCGCGGGGGAATCGGCTTTCTTT. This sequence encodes CASSSAGESAFF.

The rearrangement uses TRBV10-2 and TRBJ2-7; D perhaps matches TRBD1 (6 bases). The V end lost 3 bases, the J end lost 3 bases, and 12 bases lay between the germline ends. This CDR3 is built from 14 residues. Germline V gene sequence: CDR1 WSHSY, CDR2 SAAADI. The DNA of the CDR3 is TGCGCCAGCAGTGACGGGGACATCTTCTACGAGCAGTACTTC. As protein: CASSDGDIFYEQYF.

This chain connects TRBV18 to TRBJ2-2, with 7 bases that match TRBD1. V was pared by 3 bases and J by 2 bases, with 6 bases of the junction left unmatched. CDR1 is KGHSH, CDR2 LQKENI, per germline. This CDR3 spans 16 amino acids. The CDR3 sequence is CASSPRRDSNTGELFF. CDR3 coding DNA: TGTGCCAGCTCACCGCGCCGGGACAGCAACACCGGGGAGCTGTTTTTT.

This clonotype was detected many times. CDR3 sequence reads: CASNRGGPVLETQYF. The CDR3, as DNA: TGTGCCAGCAATCGGGGGGGGCCAGTCCTTGAGACCCAGTACTTC. The chain has TRBV6-1 and TRBJ2-5, with 8 bases fitting TRBD2. The trim removed 7 bases at V and 5 bases at J, leaving 12 bases unmatched. The CDR3 has 15 residues. Germline V gives CDR1 MNHNS, CDR2 SASEGT.

The CDR3 nucleotides are TGTGCCAGCAGCCCCCCAGGTACCCCCCTCTATGGCTACACCTTC. It translates to CASSPPGTPLYGYTF. The rearrangement links TRBV12-3 or TRBV12-4 to TRBJ1-2; D gene unclear. This CDR3 has 15 amino acids. V lost 6 bases and J lost 4, with 18 bases in between.

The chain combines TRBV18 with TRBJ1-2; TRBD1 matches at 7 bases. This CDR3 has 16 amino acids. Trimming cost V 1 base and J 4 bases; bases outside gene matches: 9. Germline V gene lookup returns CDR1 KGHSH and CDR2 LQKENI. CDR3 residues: CASSPLFGTDLYGYTF. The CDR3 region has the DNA TGTGCCAGCTCACCACTCTTCGGGACAGACCTCTATGGCTACACCTTC. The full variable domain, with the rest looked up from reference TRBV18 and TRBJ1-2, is NAGVMQNPRHLVRRRGQEARLRCSPMKGHSHVYWYRQLPEEGLKFMVYLQKENIIDESGMPKERFSAEFPKEGPSILRIQQVVRGDSAAYFCASSPLFGTDLYGYTFGSGTRLTVV.

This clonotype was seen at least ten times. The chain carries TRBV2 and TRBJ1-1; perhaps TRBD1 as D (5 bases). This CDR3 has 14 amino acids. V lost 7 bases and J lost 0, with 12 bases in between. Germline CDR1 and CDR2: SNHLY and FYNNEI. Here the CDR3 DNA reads TGTGCCAGCACCCAGGGATCGATGAACACTGAAGCTTTCTTT. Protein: CASTQGSMNTEAFF.